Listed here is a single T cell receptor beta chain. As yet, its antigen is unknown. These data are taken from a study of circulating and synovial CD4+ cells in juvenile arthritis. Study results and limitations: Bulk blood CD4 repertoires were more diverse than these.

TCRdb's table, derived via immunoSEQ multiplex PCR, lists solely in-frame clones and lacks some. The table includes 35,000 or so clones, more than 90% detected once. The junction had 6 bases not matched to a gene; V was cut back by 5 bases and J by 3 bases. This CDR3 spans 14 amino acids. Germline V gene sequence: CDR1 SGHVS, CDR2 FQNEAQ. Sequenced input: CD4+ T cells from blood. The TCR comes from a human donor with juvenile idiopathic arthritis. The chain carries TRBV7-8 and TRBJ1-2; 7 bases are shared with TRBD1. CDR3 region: CASSVQGLDYGYTF. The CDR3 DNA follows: TGTGCCAGCAGCGTACAGGGGCTGGACTATGGCTACACCTTC.